Listed here are 11 T cell receptor beta chains from one sample, sequenced in a study of shared clonotypes between healthy human individuals (dated by TCRdb to 2020 to 2022). Library preparation employed the immunoSEQ multiplex PCR assay. Held by TCRdb, this immuneACCESS table contains in-frame sequences only and omits some clones. Under half of the omission traces to an unresolved V gene where checked; the cause of the rest is unknown. This sample is represented by some 700,000 clones; 90% of them were singletons. The top ten clonotypes cover 34% of the sample. Material for sequencing was memory CD8+ T cells from PBMCs. The cell subset or site label, read with the paper, signifies: CD45RO+ cells pooled with CCR7-negative TemRA cells. Source of these receptors: a man between 18 and 29 years old in good health. Some clones in this sample may be carry-over from other donors' samples.

This clone appeared once. The genes are TRBV13 and TRBJ2-6; 10 positions match TRBD1. The CDR3 consists of 19 residues. V lost 5 bases, J lost 4 bases, and 14 bases stayed unmatched. Germline CDR1 PRHDT, CDR2 FYEKMQ (reference sequence). As DNA, the CDR3 is TGTGCCAGCAGCGCCGGGACAGGGGAATTTTCGAGGGGGGCCAACGTCCTGACTTTC. It yields the protein CASSAGTGEFSRGANVLTF.

In DNA form, the CDR3 reads TGTGCCAGCAGCTCCGGGGAATCGAGGAATCAGCCCCAGCATTTT. It codes for CASSSGESRNQPQHF. V gene TRBV5-5 combines with J gene TRBJ1-5; D gene ambiguous. The CDR3 sequence is 15 residues long. V gave up 3 bases and J gave up 4 bases, with 14 bases separating them. CDR1 and CDR2 from the germline V gene are SGHKS and YYEKEE (reference sequence).

V is TRBV7-2 and J is TRBJ2-7; D unresolved. Germline CDR1 SGHTA, CDR2 FQGNSA. V shed 3 bases and J shed 6 bases, with 12 bases lying between them. CDR3 length: 13 amino acids. This CDR3 reads CASSFGSLAEQYF. The CDR3 coding sequence is TGTGCCAGCAGCTTTGGGTCGCTCGCCGAGCAGTACTTC.

The chain couples TRBV6-5 to TRBJ1-5; D not certain. The CDR3 runs to 15 residues. Germline V CDR1 and CDR2: MNHEY, SVGAGI. The V end was cut by 2 bases, the J end by 0 bases, with 8 bases between. The CDR3 here is CASSYGRYSNQPQHF. In DNA form, the CDR3 reads TGTGCCAGCAGTTACGGCAGGTATAGCAATCAGCCCCAGCATTTT.

The V gene is TRBV7-9, the J gene TRBJ2-7; no clear D. Trimming removed 5 bases at V and 6 bases at J, with 14 bases between. Germline CDR1 reads SEHNR; CDR2 reads FQNEAQ (reference sequence). The CDR3 extends over 13 amino acids. In nucleotides, the CDR3 is TGTGCCAGCAGCACTTTAATGGGTGGCGAGCAGTACTTC. Its protein is CASSTLMGGEQYF.

V usage is TRBV28 and J usage is TRBJ2-7; 7 bases match TRBD1. The CDR3 covers 14 residues. Trimming removed 5 bases from V and 2 bases from J; junction bases left unmatched: 6. Germline V gene sequence: CDR1 MDHEN, CDR2 SYDVKM. CDR3 sequence (DNA): TGTGCCAGCAGTGCCCGGGACAGAGCCTACGAGCAGTACTTC. The encoded protein is CASSARDRAYEQYF.

The rearrangement links TRBV11-2 to TRBJ1-2; perhaps TRBD1 as D (5 bases). The CDR3 consists of 15 residues. V lost 5 bases to trimming and J lost 5 bases, with 18 bases between them. Germline lookup yields CDR1 SGHAT and CDR2 FQNNGV. CDR3 bases: TGTGCCAGCAGCCCCGATTGGGGGGAGGGGTATGGCTACACCTTC. Protein: CASSPDWGEGYGYTF.

The chain recombines TRBV4-2 with TRBJ1-2, with unresolved D. Per the germline V gene, CDR1 is LGHNA and CDR2 is YNFKEQ. Trimming shortened V by 2 bases and J by 0 bases, and 13 bases separated the two germline ends. This CDR3 comprises 16 residues. CDR3 coding DNA: TGTGCCAGCAGCCAAAATCCGGGCCTCACTAACTATGGCTACACCTTC. Translating it yields CASSQNPGLTNYGYTF.

The chain employs TRBV28 and TRBJ2-1, with D possibly TRBD1 on 7 matching bases. Trimming stripped 7 bases from V and 5 bases from J, with 21 bases between. Germline V lookup: CDR1 MDHEN, CDR2 SYDVKM. This CDR3 has 16 residues. CDR3 residues: CASNTRAGGRNNEQFF. The CDR3 coding sequence is TGTGCCAGCAATACTCGGGCAGGGGGGAGGAACAATGAGCAGTTCTTC.

The chain joins TRBV13 to TRBJ2-5; D is uncertain. V lost 2 bases and J lost 2, with 9 bases in between. This CDR3 has 14 amino acids. Per the germline V gene, CDR1 is PRHDT and CDR2 is FYEKMQ (reference sequence). Written as DNA, the CDR3 is TGTGCCAGCAGCTTAAAGGCAGAACAAGAGACCCAGTACTTC. Translation: CASSLKAEQETQYF.

V and J are TRBV28 and TRBJ2-7, with 13 bases lining up with TRBD2. The ends lost 3 bases at V and 2 bases at J; junction bases unmatched: 19. Germline V gene sequence: CDR1 MDHEN, CDR2 SYDVKM. The CDR3 length is 21 residues. DNA of the CDR3: TGTGCCAGCAGTTTTAAATTTGTGTGGACTAGCGGGAGAAAAAGCCCCTACGAGCAGTACTTC. Residues: CASSFKFVWTSGRKSPYEQYF.